This TCR beta chain was recovered during a study of tumor-infiltrating lymphocytes in oesophageal squamous cell carcinoma. TCRdb passed the PCR reads through MiXCR, listing each CDR3 protein once. The sample lists about 15,000 distinct CDR3 sequences; around half were seen once. In germline, CDR1 is SGHRS, CDR2 YFSETQ. The CDR3 has 16 amino acids. This clonotype was found a few times. The material sequenced was esophageal tumor tissue. The receptor was isolated from a female donor with esophageal squamous cell carcinoma. The chain employs TRBV5-1 and TRBJ2-4; 10 nucleotides match TRBD2. The last part of the DNA fits TRBJ2-7 better; the J call may be wrong. The CDR3 here is CASSPYPLAGDYEQYF. DNA for the CDR3: TGCGCCAGCAGCCCCTACCCCCTAGCGGGAGACTACGAGCAGTACTTC.